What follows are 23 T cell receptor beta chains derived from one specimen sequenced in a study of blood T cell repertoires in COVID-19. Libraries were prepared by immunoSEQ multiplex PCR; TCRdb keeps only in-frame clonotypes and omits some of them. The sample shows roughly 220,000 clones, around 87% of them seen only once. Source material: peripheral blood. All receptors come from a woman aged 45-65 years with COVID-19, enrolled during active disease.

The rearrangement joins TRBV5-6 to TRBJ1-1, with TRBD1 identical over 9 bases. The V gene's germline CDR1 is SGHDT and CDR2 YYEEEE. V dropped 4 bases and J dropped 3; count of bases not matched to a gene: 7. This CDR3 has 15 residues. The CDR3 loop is CASSRLRQGDTEAFF. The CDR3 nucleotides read TGTGCCAGCAGCCGACTGAGACAGGGGGACACTGAAGCTTTCTTT.

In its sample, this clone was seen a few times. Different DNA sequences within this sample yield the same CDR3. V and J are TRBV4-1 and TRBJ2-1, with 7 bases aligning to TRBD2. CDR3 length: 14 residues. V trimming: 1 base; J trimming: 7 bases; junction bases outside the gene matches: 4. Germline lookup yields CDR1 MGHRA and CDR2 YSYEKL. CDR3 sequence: CASSQGAGRNEQFF. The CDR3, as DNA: TGCGCCAGCAGCCAAGGAGCGGGGAGGAATGAGCAGTTCTTC.

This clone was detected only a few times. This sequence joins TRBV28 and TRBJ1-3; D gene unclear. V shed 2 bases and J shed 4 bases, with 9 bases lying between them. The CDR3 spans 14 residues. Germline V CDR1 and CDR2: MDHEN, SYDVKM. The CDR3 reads CASSLTPPGNTIYF. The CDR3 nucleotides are TGTGCCAGCAGTTTAACTCCACCCGGAAACACCATATATTTT. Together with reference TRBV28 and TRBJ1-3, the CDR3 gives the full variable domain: DVKVTQSSRYLVKRTGEKVFLECVQDMDHENMFWYRQDPGLGLRLIYFSYDVKMKEKGDIPEGYSVSREKKERFSLILESASTNQTSMYLCASSLTPPGNTIYFGEGSWLTVV.

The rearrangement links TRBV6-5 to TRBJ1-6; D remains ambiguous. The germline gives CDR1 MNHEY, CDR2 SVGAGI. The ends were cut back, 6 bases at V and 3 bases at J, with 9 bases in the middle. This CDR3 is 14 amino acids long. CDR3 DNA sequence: TGTGCCAGCAGGAGCGAGGGCTATAATTCACCCCTCCACTTT. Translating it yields CASRSEGYNSPLHF.

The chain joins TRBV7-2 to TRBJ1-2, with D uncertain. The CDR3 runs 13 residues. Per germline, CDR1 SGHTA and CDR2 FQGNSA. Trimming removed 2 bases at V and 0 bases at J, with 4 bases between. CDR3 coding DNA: TGTGCCAGCAGCTTAAACTCTAACTATGGCTACACCTTC. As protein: CASSLNSNYGYTF.

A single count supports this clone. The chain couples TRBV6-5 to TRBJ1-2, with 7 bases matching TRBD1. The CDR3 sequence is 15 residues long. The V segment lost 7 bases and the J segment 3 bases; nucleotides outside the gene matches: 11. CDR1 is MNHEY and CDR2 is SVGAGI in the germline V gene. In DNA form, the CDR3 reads TGTGCCAGCACTCCCGACAGGGCAGGAGACTATGGCTACACCTTC. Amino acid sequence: CASTPDRAGDYGYTF.

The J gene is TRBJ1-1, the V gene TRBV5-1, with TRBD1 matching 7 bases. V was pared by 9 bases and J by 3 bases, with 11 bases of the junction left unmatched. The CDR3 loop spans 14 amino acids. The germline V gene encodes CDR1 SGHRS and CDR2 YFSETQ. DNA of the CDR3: TGCGCCACGCGACAGGGATCGATAGACACTGAAGCTTTCTTT. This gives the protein CATRQGSIDTEAFF.

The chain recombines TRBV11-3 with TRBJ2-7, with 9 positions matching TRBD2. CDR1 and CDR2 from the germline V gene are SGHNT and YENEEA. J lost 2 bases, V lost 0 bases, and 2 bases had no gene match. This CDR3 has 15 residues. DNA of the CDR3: TGTGCCAGCAGCTTAGAAGCGGGGGGTCCCTACGAGCAGTACTTC. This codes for CASSLEAGGPYEQYF.

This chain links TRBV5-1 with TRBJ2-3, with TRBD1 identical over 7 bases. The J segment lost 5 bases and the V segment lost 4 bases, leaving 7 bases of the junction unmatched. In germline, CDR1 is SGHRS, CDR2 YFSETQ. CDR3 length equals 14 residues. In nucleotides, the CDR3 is TGCGCCAGCAGCCTGGGACAGAAAGGAGATACGCAGTATTTT. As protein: CASSLGQKGDTQYF.

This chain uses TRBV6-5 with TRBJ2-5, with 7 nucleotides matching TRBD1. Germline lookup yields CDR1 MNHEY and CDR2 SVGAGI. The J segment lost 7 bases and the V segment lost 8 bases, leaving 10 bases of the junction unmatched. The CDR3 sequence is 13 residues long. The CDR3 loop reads CASGDSLRGTQYF. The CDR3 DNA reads TGTGCCAGCGGGGACAGCCTCCGAGGGACCCAGTACTTC.

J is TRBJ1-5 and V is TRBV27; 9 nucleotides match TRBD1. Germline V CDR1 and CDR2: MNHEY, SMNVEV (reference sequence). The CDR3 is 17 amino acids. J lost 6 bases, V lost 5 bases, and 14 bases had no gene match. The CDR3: CASSPYRGLQPGQPQHF. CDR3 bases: TGTGCCAGCAGTCCCTACAGGGGGCTCCAACCGGGTCAGCCCCAGCATTTT.

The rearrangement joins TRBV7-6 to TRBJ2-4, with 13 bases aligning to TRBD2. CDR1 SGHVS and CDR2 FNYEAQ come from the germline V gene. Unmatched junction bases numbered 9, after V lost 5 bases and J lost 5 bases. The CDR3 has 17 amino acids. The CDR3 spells CASSQTSGGPPENIQYF. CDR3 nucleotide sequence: TGTGCCAGCAGCCAGACTAGCGGGGGGCCCCCAGAAAACATTCAGTACTTC. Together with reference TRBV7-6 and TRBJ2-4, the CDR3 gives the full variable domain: GAGVSQSPRYKVTKRGQDVALRCDPISGHVSLYWYRQALGQGPEFLTYFNYEAQQDKSGLPNDRFSAERPEGSISTLTIQRTEQRDSAMYRCASSQTSGGPPENIQYFGAGTRLSVL.

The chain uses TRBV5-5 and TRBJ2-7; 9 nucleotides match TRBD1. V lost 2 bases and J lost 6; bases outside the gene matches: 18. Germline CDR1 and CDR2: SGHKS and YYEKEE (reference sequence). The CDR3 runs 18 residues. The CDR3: CASSLQTYRGPGEGEQYV. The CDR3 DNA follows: TGTGCCAGCAGCTTACAAACCTACAGGGGGCCGGGCGAGGGCGAGCAGTACGTC.

CDR3 protein: CASSLTGSAKNIQYF. As DNA, the CDR3 is TGTGCCAGCAGTTTAACAGGGTCGGCCAAAAACATTCAGTACTTC. This chain joins TRBV6-6 and TRBJ2-4, with D perhaps TRBD1 (6 bases). Trimming cost V 4 bases and J 1 base, with 11 bases left between them. The V gene's germline CDR1 is MNHNY and CDR2 SVGAGI (reference sequence). This CDR3 contains 15 residues.

The CDR3 DNA reads as TGTGCTAGTGGTTTAACCGGGACTAGCTATGAGCAGTACTTC. It is translated as CASGLTGTSYEQYF. V is TRBV12-5 and J is TRBJ2-7; 9 bases line up with TRBD2. CDR1 is LGHNT and CDR2 is FRNRAP in the germline V gene. Germline trimming cut 3 bases from V and 7 bases from J; bases unmatched to any gene: 7. The CDR3 is made up of 14 amino acids.

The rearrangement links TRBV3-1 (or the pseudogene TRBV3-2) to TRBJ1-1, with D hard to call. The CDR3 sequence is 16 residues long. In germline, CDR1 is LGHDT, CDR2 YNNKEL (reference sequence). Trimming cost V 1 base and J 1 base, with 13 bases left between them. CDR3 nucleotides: TGTGCCAGCAGCCAAGCTGGAGGGCAAAAGAACACTGAAGCTTTCTTT. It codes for CASSQAGGQKNTEAFF.

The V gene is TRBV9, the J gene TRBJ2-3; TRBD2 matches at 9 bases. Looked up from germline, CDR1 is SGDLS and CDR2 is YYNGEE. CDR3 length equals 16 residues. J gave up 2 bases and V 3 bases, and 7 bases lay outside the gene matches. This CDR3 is CASSGGTSGFTDTQYF. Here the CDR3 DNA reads TGTGCCAGCAGCGGAGGAACTAGCGGGTTCACAGATACGCAGTATTTT.

The CDR3: CASSHDGDIQYF. As DNA, the CDR3 is TGTGCCAGCAGCCACGACGGGGACATTCAGTACTTC. The chain couples TRBV3-1 (or the pseudogene TRBV3-2) to TRBJ2-4, with a tentative D call TRBD2 (5 bases). The germline V gene encodes CDR1 LGHDT and CDR2 YNNKEL (reference sequence). Trimming left V 3 bases short and J 8 bases short, with 8 bases between. The CDR3 totals 12 residues.

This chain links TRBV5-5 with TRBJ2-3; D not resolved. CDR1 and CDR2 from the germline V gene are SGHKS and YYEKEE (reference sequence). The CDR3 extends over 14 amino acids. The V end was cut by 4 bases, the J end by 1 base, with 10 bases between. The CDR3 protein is CASSAHLGTDTQYF. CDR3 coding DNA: TGTGCCAGCAGCGCCCACTTGGGCACAGATACGCAGTATTTT.

The DNA for the CDR3 is TGTGCCACCAGTGACGCCGGGACAGGGATGGAGACCCAGTACTTC. Its translation: CATSDAGTGMETQYF. The V call is TRBV24-1, the J call TRBJ2-5, with 9 bases matching TRBD1. With 4 bases clipped from V and 5 bases from J, the junction kept 7 bases outside the gene matches. Per the germline V gene, CDR1 is KGHDR and CDR2 is SFDVKD. The CDR3 runs 15 residues.

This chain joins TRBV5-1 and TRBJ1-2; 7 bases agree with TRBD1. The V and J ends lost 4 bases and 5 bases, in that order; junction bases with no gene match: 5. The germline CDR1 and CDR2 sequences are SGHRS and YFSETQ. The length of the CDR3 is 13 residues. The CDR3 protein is CASSRDSEYGYTF. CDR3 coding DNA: TGCGCCAGCAGCCGGGACAGCGAATATGGCTACACCTTC. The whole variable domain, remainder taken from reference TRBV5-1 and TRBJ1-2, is KAGVTQTPRYLIKTRGQQVTLSCSPISGHRSVSWYQQTPGQGLQFLFEYFSETQRNKGNFPGRFSGRQFSNSRSEMNVSTLELGDSALYLCASSRDSEYGYTFGSGTRLTVV.

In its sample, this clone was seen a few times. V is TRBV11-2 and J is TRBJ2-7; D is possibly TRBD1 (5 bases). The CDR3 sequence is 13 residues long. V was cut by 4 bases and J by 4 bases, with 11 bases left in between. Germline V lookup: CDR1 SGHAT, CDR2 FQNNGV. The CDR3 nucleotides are TGTGCCAGCAGCTATACCCCAGGGTACGAGCAGTACGTC. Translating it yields CASSYTPGYEQYV.

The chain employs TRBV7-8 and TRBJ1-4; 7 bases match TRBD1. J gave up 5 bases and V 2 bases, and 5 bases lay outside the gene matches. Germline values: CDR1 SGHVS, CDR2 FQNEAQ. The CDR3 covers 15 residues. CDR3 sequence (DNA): TGTGCCAGCAGCTTATTCCGACAGGGCAATGAAAAACTGTTTTTT. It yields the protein CASSLFRQGNEKLFF.